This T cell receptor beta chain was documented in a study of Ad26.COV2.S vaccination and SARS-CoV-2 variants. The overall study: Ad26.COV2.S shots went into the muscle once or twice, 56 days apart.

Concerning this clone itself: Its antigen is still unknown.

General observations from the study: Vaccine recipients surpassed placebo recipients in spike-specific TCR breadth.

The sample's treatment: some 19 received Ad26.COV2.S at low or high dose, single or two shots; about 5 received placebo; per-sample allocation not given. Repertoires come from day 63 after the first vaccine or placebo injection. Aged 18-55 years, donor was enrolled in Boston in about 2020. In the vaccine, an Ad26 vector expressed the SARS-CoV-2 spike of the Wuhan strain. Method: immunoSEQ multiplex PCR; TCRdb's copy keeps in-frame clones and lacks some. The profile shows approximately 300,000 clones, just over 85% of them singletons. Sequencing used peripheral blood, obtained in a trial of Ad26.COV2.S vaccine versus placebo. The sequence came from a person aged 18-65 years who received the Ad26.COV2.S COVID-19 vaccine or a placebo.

CDR3 sequence reads: CASSSGGTSGSSYEQYF. The CDR3 DNA reads TGTGCCAGCAGCTCTGGGGGGACTAGCGGGAGCTCCTACGAGCAGTACTTC. The chain has TRBV13 and TRBJ2-7; TRBD2 matches at 14 bases. V gave up 4 bases and J gave up 0 bases; unmatched junction bases: 5. The germline CDR1 and CDR2 sequences are PRHDT and FYEKMQ (reference sequence). The length of the CDR3 is 17 residues.